The present TCR beta chain was sequenced within a study of cytomegalovirus exposure and HLA in healthy donors. Study conclusions and caveats: Highly shared sequence variants in one cluster were likely a sequencing artifact.

V was shortened by 0 bases and J by 6 bases, with 17 bases between the two germline ends. The CDR3 extends over 16 amino acids. CDR1 LNHDA and CDR2 SQIVND come from the germline V gene (reference sequence). PCR used 60 Vbeta primers and 13 Jbeta primers. Some clones are missing from TCRdb's copy, which holds only in-frame ones; the method was immunoSEQ multiplex PCR. The sample records about 200,000 clones, 73% being singletons. Worth noting for this clone: As yet, its antigen is unknown.

The chain employs TRBV19 and TRBJ1-1; TRBD1 is a possible D gene (6 bases). This TCR was sampled from a woman aged 25-40 years in good health and CMV-seronegative. Input material: PBMCs. The chain's CDR3 is CASSIDPDRPRAEAFF. The DNA of the CDR3 is TGTGCCAGTAGTATAGACCCAGACAGGCCGCGGGCTGAAGCTTTCTTT.